These 6 T cell receptor beta chains were all obtained from the same sample, sequenced in a study of T cell responses to AZD1222 COVID-19 vaccine. Sequenced by immunoSEQ multiplex PCR; TCRdb stores in-frame clones only, minus some. The repertoire consists of approximately 160,000 clones, with 88% occurring once and the leading ten covering about 3.3%. The sequenced sample was peripheral blood, obtained on day 0 of MenACWY control vaccination. The receptors here all came from an adult in good health.

The chain links TRBV11-3 to TRBJ2-1; perhaps TRBD2 as D (6 bases). Germline V lookup: CDR1 SGHNT, CDR2 YENEEA. CDR3 length: 15 residues. The germline V and J ends were trimmed by 1 base and 8 bases, with 15 bases remaining between them. Here the CDR3 reads CASSLVAGRGDEQFF. The CDR3 DNA reads as TGTGCCAGCAGCTTAGTCGCGGGGCGGGGAGATGAGCAGTTCTTC. Based on the CDR3 plus reference TRBV11-3 and TRBJ2-1, the full variable domain is EAGVVQSPRYKIIEKKQPVAFWCNPISGHNTLYWYLQNLGQGPELLIRYENEEAVDDSQLPKDRFSAERLKGVDSTLKIQPAELGDSAVYLCASSLVAGRGDEQFFGPGTRLTVL.

The gene calls are TRBV19 and TRBJ1-1; a possible D gene is TRBD1 (6 bases). With 7 bases removed from V and 1 base from J, the gap between germline ends came to 16 bases. There are 15 residues in the CDR3. The V gene's germline CDR1 is LNHDA and CDR2 SQIVND (reference sequence). CDR3 DNA sequence: TGTGCCAGTACTACCTGGGGGGGCAAGAACACTGAAGCTTTCTTT. This codes for CASTTWGGKNTEAFF.

This rearrangement joins TRBV30 to TRBJ1-2; D remains unclear. The V and J ends lost 2 bases and 2 bases respectively, with 12 bases between them. CDR3 length: 14 residues. CDR1 GTSNPN and CDR2 SVGIG come from the germline V gene (reference sequence). This chain's CDR3 is CAWSNWRRNYGYTF. The CDR3 DNA reads TGTGCCTGGAGTAACTGGAGGAGGAACTATGGCTACACCTTC.

CDR3: CASTSQLGVYEQYF. DNA of the CDR3: TGTGCCAGCACCTCACAACTGGGTGTGTACGAGCAGTACTTC. This chain uses TRBV28 with TRBJ2-7, with D hard to call. The V gene lost 7 bases and the J gene lost 4 bases, with 17 bases spanning the gap. The CDR3 has 14 residues. The germline gives CDR1 MDHEN, CDR2 SYDVKM.

V usage is TRBV11-2 and J usage is TRBJ1-2; D is unresolved. The V end lost 5 bases, the J end lost 2 bases, and 9 bases lay between the germline ends. CDR3 length: 13 amino acids. The V gene's germline CDR1 is SGHAT and CDR2 FQNNGV. The CDR3 bases are TGTGCCAGCAGCCAATCAACGAACTATGGCTACACCTTC. This sequence encodes CASSQSTNYGYTF.

This chain links TRBV7-8 with TRBJ1-1, with D possibly TRBD1 on 5 matching bases. V lost 7 bases to trimming and J lost 2 bases, with 14 bases between them. The CDR3 spans 14 residues. CDR1 SGHVS and CDR2 FQNEAQ come from the germline V gene. CDR3 amino acids: CASTPEGINTEAFF. CDR3 DNA sequence: TGTGCCAGCACCCCAGAGGGGATAAACACTGAAGCTTTCTTT.